A single sample gave rise to the 32 T cell receptor beta chains below, sequenced in a study of cytomegalovirus exposure and HLA in healthy donors. It was with 60 Vbeta and 13 Jbeta primers that the PCR ran. Libraries were prepared by immunoSEQ multiplex PCR; TCRdb keeps only in-frame clonotypes and omits some of them. The table lists about 140,000 clones, approximately 80% of them singletons. Source material: PBMCs. These receptors were obtained from a female donor in good health and CMV-seropositive.

The rearrangement links TRBV5-1 to TRBJ2-5, with 7 bases that match TRBD2. This CDR3 region has 16 residues. Germline assignment: CDR1 SGHRS and CDR2 YFSETQ. V lost 0 bases, J lost 5 bases, and 10 bases stayed unmatched. CDR3 protein: CASSLVPGGGPETQYF. DNA of the CDR3: TGCGCCAGCAGCTTGGTCCCTGGGGGGGGACCGGAGACCCAGTACTTC.

J is TRBJ2-1 and V is TRBV5-1, with D uncertain. The germline V and J ends were trimmed by 4 bases and 5 bases, with 4 bases remaining between them. Germline V gene sequence: CDR1 SGHRS, CDR2 YFSETQ. The CDR3 sequence is 11 residues long. CDR3 DNA: TGCGCCAGCAGCATAAACAATGAGCAGTTCTTC. Encoded protein: CASSINNEQFF.

The rearrangement uses TRBV2 and TRBJ2-2; TRBD2 agrees at 11 bases. Germline CDR1 SNHLY, CDR2 FYNNEI. J lost 8 bases, V lost 6 bases, and 8 bases had no gene match. CDR3 length equals 15 residues. The CDR3 coding sequence is TGTGCCAGCAGGCTCACTAGCGGGGGAAGAGGGGAGCTGTTTTTT. Translated, it gives CASRLTSGGRGELFF.

This chain connects TRBV18 to TRBJ1-2; 7 bases agree with TRBD1. The V segment lost 6 bases and the J segment 6 bases; nucleotides outside the gene matches: 7. This CDR3 contains 13 residues. The germline gives CDR1 KGHSH, CDR2 LQKENI. The CDR3 is CASSHRGEDGYTF. The CDR3 nucleotides read TGTGCCAGCTCCCACAGGGGAGAGGATGGCTACACCTTC.

V and J are TRBV10-3 and TRBJ2-1; TRBD2 aligns across 9 bases. CDR3 length equals 14 residues. The J segment lost 2 bases and the V segment lost 4 bases, leaving 0 bases of the junction unmatched. Germline CDR1 reads ENHRY; CDR2 reads SYGVKD. This CDR3 reads CAISGLAAYNEQFF. The CDR3 coding sequence is TGTGCCATCAGTGGACTAGCGGCCTACAATGAGCAGTTCTTC.

This clone was observed a few times. V is TRBV29-1 and J is TRBJ2-7; maybe TRBD2 (5 bases). The CDR3 is 15 amino acids. Trimming took off 4 bases at V and 2 bases at J, with 18 bases between the two ends. Germline CDR1 reads SQVTM; CDR2 reads ANQGSEA. The CDR3 bases are TGCAGCGTTGGGAGAGGAGGCGCTCGCACCTACGAGCAGTACTTC. Its translation: CSVGRGGARTYEQYF.

The rearrangement links TRBV2 to TRBJ1-3, with TRBD1 as a possible D gene (5 bases). Germline CDR1 SNHLY, CDR2 FYNNEI. Trimming took off 8 bases at V and 11 bases at J, with 16 bases between the two ends. The CDR3 loop spans 12 amino acids. The CDR3 DNA reads as TGTGCCAGCGGGGAGCCCGGGGGGTCCATATATTTT. Protein sequence: CASGEPGGSIYF. Full variable domain (rest looked up from reference TRBV2 and TRBJ1-3): EPEVTQTPSHQVTQMGQEVILRCVPISNHLYFYWYRQILGQKVEFLVSFYNNEISEKSEIFDDQFSVERPDGSNFTLKIRSTKLEDSAMYFCASGEPGGSIYFGEGSWLTVV.

This chain links TRBV2 with TRBJ1-4, with D maybe TRBD1 (6 bases). Trimming stripped 6 bases from V and 1 base from J, with 9 bases between. The CDR3 totals 14 residues. Germline CDR1 is SNHLY and CDR2 is FYNNEI. CDR3 protein: CASRDSRTNEKLFF. As DNA, the CDR3 is TGTGCCAGCAGGGACAGTAGAACTAATGAAAAACTGTTTTTT.

This clone showed up just once. This chain links TRBV4-2 with TRBJ2-3; D might be TRBD1 (6 bases). Germline V gene data show CDR1 as LGHNA and CDR2 as YNFKEQ. Between the trimmed V and J ends, which lost 4 bases and 6 bases, there was a span of 11 bases. The CDR3 runs to 13 residues. This CDR3 reads CASSPGVGDTQYF. CDR3 bases: TGTGCCAGCAGCCCAGGGGTGGGGGATACGCAGTATTTT.

This chain links TRBV5-1 with TRBJ1-1; D is uncertain. Germline loops: CDR1 SGHRS, CDR2 YFSETQ. This CDR3 has 13 amino acids. With 5 bases removed from V and 2 bases from J, the gap between germline ends came to 10 bases. CDR3 bases: TGCGCCAGCAGATCGACACCAAACACTGAAGCTTTCTTT. Translated: CASRSTPNTEAFF.

The chain is built from TRBV5-1 and TRBJ2-1; TRBD2 agrees at 9 bases. Per germline, CDR1 SGHRS and CDR2 YFSETQ. This CDR3 comprises 15 residues. V lost 4 bases to trimming and J lost 2 bases; unmatched junction nucleotides: 4. The CDR3 is CASSPAGGPYNEQFF. The CDR3 nucleotides read TGCGCCAGCAGCCCCGCGGGGGGGCCCTACAATGAGCAGTTCTTC.

The gene calls are TRBV6-1 and TRBJ2-1; 13 nucleotides line up with TRBD2. The junction had 4 bases not matched to a gene; V was cut back by 2 bases and J by 0 bases. This CDR3 comprises 18 residues. CDR1 and CDR2 (germline): MNHNS, SASEGT. In nucleotides, the CDR3 is TGTGCCAGCAGTGAATGGGGACTAGCGGGATACTCCTACAATGAGCAGTTCTTC. It encodes CASSEWGLAGYSYNEQFF.

The chain combines TRBV4-1 with TRBJ2-7; 8 bases align to TRBD1. V was clipped by 2 bases and J by 5 bases; unmatched bases: 8. Per the germline V gene, CDR1 is MGHRA and CDR2 is YSYEKL. CDR3 length: 15 amino acids. The DNA for the CDR3 is TGCGCCAGCAGCCAAAAGACAGGGGCCGTGGACGAGCAGTACTTC. It encodes CASSQKTGAVDEQYF.

The chain carries TRBV11-2 and TRBJ1-6, with TRBD1 matching over 10 bases. V trimming: 8 bases; J trimming: 7 bases; junction bases outside the gene matches: 2. CDR1 SGHAT and CDR2 FQNNGV come from the germline V gene. This CDR3 region has 13 residues. As DNA, the CDR3 is TGTGCCAGCCTGGGACAGGGGAATTCACCCCTCCACTTT. Its translation is CASLGQGNSPLHF.

The J gene is TRBJ1-1, the V gene TRBV6-1, with D possibly TRBD1 on 5 matching bases. V was clipped by 6 bases and J by 5 bases, with 16 bases between them. Germline-derived CDR1 and CDR2 are MNHNS and SASEGT. The CDR3 sequence is 14 residues long. The CDR3 DNA sequence: TGTGCCAGCAGATTGGTGGAGGGGATAACTGAAGCTTTCTTT. Residues: CASRLVEGITEAFF.

This clone was counted between two and nine times. The chain links TRBV9 to TRBJ1-6, with 7 bases that match TRBD1. After removal of 1 base from V and 8 bases from J, the junction contained 6 bases not matched to a gene. There are 15 residues in the CDR3. The germline V gene encodes CDR1 SGDLS and CDR2 YYNGEE. For the CDR3, the DNA is TGTGCCAGCAGCGTATGGGGTGACAGGGATTCACCCCTCCACTTT. Amino acids: CASSVWGDRDSPLHF.

The chain uses TRBV4-1 and TRBJ1-1, with TRBD1 matching over 9 bases. After removal of 1 base from V and 3 bases from J, the junction contained 6 bases not matched to a gene. In germline, CDR1 is MGHRA, CDR2 YSYEKL. The CDR3 consists of 16 residues. CDR3 coding DNA: TGCGCCAGCAGCCAAGGAACAGGGGGCGCGGACACTGAAGCTTTCTTT. Protein: CASSQGTGGADTEAFF.

The rearrangement links TRBV4-2 to TRBJ2-3; TRBD2 agrees at 13 bases. CDR1 is LGHNA and CDR2 is YNFKEQ in the germline V gene. Trimming at V came to 2 bases and at J to 3 bases, leaving 14 bases not matched to a gene. This CDR3 is built from 20 residues. CDR3 residues: CASSQRGLGSTSGRTDTQYF. The CDR3 DNA follows: TGTGCCAGCAGCCAAAGGGGGCTGGGGTCGACTAGCGGGAGGACAGATACGCAGTATTTT.

This chain connects TRBV5-1 to TRBJ1-1; possible D gene TRBD1, 6 bases. Per the germline V gene, CDR1 is SGHRS and CDR2 is YFSETQ. V gave up 0 bases and J gave up 8 bases, with 8 bases separating them. The CDR3 loop spans 12 amino acids. The CDR3 DNA follows: TGCGCCAGCAGCTTGGGGGGGCGGGAAGCTTTCTTT. This sequence encodes CASSLGGREAFF. Complete variable domain (other parts from reference TRBV5-1 and TRBJ1-1): KAGVTQTPRYLIKTRGQQVTLSCSPISGHRSVSWYQQTPGQGLQFLFEYFSETQRNKGNFPGRFSGRQFSNSRSEMNVSTLELGDSALYLCASSLGGREAFFGQGTRLTVV.

This clone has a handful of counts. This chain links TRBV2 with TRBJ2-7; 7 bases fit TRBD1. V was clipped by 8 bases and J by 6 bases; unmatched bases: 13. This CDR3 contains 14 residues. CDR1 SNHLY and CDR2 FYNNEI come from the germline V gene. The CDR3 DNA follows: TGTGCCAGCGGGAAAAGGGACAGCTCCCGCGAGCAGTACTTC. It encodes CASGKRDSSREQYF.

The V gene is TRBV4-1, the J gene TRBJ2-5, with D possibly being TRBD2 (6 bases). V lost 8 bases to trimming and J lost 5 bases, with 18 bases between them. This CDR3 contains 14 residues. CDR1 MGHRA and CDR2 YSYEKL come from the germline V gene. The CDR3 is CASGRGASEETQYF. In DNA, the CDR3 is TGCGCCAGCGGTCGGGGCGCTAGCGAGGAGACCCAGTACTTC.

This clone was detected once. The chain has TRBV29-1 and TRBJ2-5; 9 bases are shared with TRBD2. The DNA end is more similar to TRBJ2-7, so the J call may be wrong. The length of the CDR3 is 13 residues. Germline CDR1 reads SQVTM; CDR2 reads ANQGSEA. The CDR3 loop is CSVGAGGTYEQYF. The CDR3 DNA is TGCAGCGTGGGAGCGGGAGGCACCTACGAGCAGTACTTC.

The chain links TRBV25-1 to TRBJ2-5; D is perhaps TRBD1 (6 bases). CDR1 is MGHDK, CDR2 SYGVNS, per germline. This CDR3 has 14 residues. Trimming removed 7 bases at V and 4 bases at J, with 16 bases between. The CDR3 region has the DNA TGTGCCAGCACCCCACTGGGGGCAGGAGAGACCCAGTACTTC. Translated, it gives CASTPLGAGETQYF.

V usage is TRBV25-1 and J usage is TRBJ2-5, with a weak D call TRBD1 (6 bases). There are 14 residues in the CDR3. CDR1 is MGHDK, CDR2 SYGVNS, per germline. Trimming took 2 bases from V and 5 from J, leaving 12 bases between them. The CDR3 loop reads CASSEEGVGETQYF. In DNA, the CDR3 is TGTGCCAGCAGTGAAGAGGGGGTAGGGGAGACCCAGTACTTC.

The chain is built from TRBV7-2 and TRBJ2-7, with D possibly TRBD1 on 6 matching bases. Germline V CDR1 and CDR2: SGHTA, FQGNSA. The V end was cut by 2 bases, the J end by 0 bases, with 8 bases between. CDR3 length: 14 residues. Here the CDR3 reads CASSLTGSSYEQYF. In nucleotides, the CDR3 is TGTGCCAGCAGCTTAACAGGGAGCTCCTACGAGCAGTACTTC.

The chain employs TRBV19 and TRBJ1-2; 7 bases line up with TRBD1. J gave up 8 bases and V 11 bases, and 11 bases lay outside the gene matches. This CDR3 comprises 12 residues. Germline CDR1 reads LNHDA; CDR2 reads SQIVND (reference sequence). This chain's CDR3 is CAATTGFGGYTF. In nucleotides, the CDR3 is TGTGCCGCTACGACAGGGTTCGGCGGCTACACCTTC.

CDR3 sequence reads: CASSRDRDFTDTQYF. The CDR3 nucleotides read TGTGCCAGCAGCCGTGACCGGGACTTCACAGATACGCAGTATTTT. V is TRBV11-2 and J is TRBJ2-3; the D gene is possibly TRBD2 (6 bases). The CDR3 spans 15 residues. Per the germline V gene, CDR1 is SGHAT and CDR2 is FQNNGV. The ends were cut back, 5 bases at V and 2 bases at J, with 14 bases in the middle.

The chain employs TRBV10-1 and TRBJ2-2, with D possibly TRBD2 on 5 matching bases. CDR3 size: 15 residues. V lost 2 bases to trimming and J lost 5 bases, with 12 bases between them. Germline loops: CDR1 WNHNN, CDR2 SYGVQD (reference sequence). The CDR3: CASSEPGMGTGELFF. The CDR3 nucleotides are TGCGCCAGCAGTGAGCCGGGGATGGGGACCGGGGAGCTGTTTTTT.

The chain links TRBV2 to TRBJ2-7; TRBD2 is a possible D gene (5 bases). CDR1 and CDR2 from the germline V gene are SNHLY and FYNNEI. The CDR3 covers 12 residues. V was cut by 8 bases and J by 2 bases, with 10 bases left in between. The DNA for the CDR3 is TGTGCCAGCCGGGGTGAGGCCTACGAGCAGTACTTC. This sequence encodes CASRGEAYEQYF.

The rearrangement joins TRBV5-1 to TRBJ2-3, with D possibly being TRBD2 (6 bases). Germline V gene lookup returns CDR1 SGHRS and CDR2 YFSETQ. The CDR3 runs 17 residues. Trimming removed 0 bases at V and 0 bases at J, with 14 bases between. The CDR3 nucleotides read TGCGCCAGCAGCTTGGGGCGACTAGTCGGGAGCACAGATACGCAGTATTTT. Translated, it gives CASSLGRLVGSTDTQYF.

With regard to this clone: Other DNA variants within this sample encode the same CDR3. The gene calls are TRBV7-2 and TRBJ2-7; 10 bases align to TRBD2. The length of the CDR3 is 15 residues. Per the germline V gene, CDR1 is SGHTA and CDR2 is FQGNSA. V dropped 1 base and J dropped 6; count of bases not matched to a gene: 6. CDR3 DNA: TGTGCCAGCAGCTTAGGGACTAGCGGATCCCGCGAGCAGTACTTC. Translated: CASSLGTSGSREQYF.

This clone appeared once. The chain combines TRBV5-4 with TRBJ2-2; a weak D match, TRBD2 (5 bases). V was shortened by 3 bases and J by 6 bases, with 9 bases between the two germline ends. Germline V CDR1 and CDR2: SGHNT, YYREEE (reference sequence). The CDR3 runs to 13 residues. This CDR3 reads CASSSTLAGELFF. Written as DNA, the CDR3 is TGTGCCAGCAGCTCAACACTAGCCGGGGAGCTGTTTTTT.